The entry that follows covers one TCR beta chain sequence. This entry belongs to a study of blood T cell repertoires in COVID-19. Study-wide context: COVID-19 samples, acute and convalescent, were from the United States, Italy and Spain. The cDNA or gDNA used as material had been derived from T cells, B-cell-depleted T cells, or PBMCs.

Original analysis: Reference gene primer amplification yielded estimated nucleated cell counts. The data were produced by immunoSEQ multiplex PCR, yet TCRdb's version contains in-frame clones alone and is incomplete. The V and J calls and clone size were taken over from that table, and D and trimming were inferred from the DNA. Seen here are about 45,000 clones, about nine tenths observed once, and the top ten hold around 20%. The specimen was peripheral blood. The source of this sequence is an elderly woman in a cohort sampled during active or convalescent COVID-19.

The CDR3 sequence: CASSIAGTSSYNEQFF. Written as DNA, the CDR3 is TGTGCCAGTAGTATAGCAGGGACTTCGTCCTACAATGAGCAGTTCTTC. The chain joins TRBV19 to TRBJ2-1; D might be TRBD2 (6 bases). Germline CDR1 is LNHDA and CDR2 is SQIVND (reference sequence). This CDR3 contains 16 residues. Trimming removed 1 base from V and 1 base from J, with 11 bases in between.